The rows below give T cell receptor beta chains drawn from one sample of a study of cytomegalovirus exposure and HLA in healthy donors. The table came from immunoSEQ multiplex PCR; TCRdb's copy has only in-frame clones and leaves some out. The repertoire has around 100,000 clones, around 76% of them found once; the top ten carry over 3.5%. Sequencing input: PBMCs. The source is a woman in her fifties or sixties in good health and CMV-seropositive. The conserved cysteine and the conserved F or W are not part of the CDR3 here.

V	J	CDR3
TRBV4-1	TRBJ1-1	ASSQGTGGFTEAF
TRBV30	TRBJ2-3	AWSRRASDTQY
TRBV30	TRBJ1-1	AWTPGQYFTEAF
TRBV18	TRBJ2-1	ASFRDSTSYNEQF
TRBV15	TRBJ1-2	ATSRGGTGDGYT
TRBV4-2	TRBJ1-5	ASSPDRGFSNQPQH
TRBV7-2	TRBJ2-5	ASSSANPIETQY
TRBV11-2	TRBJ2-7	ASSPQASGRVWDEQY
TRBV11-2	TRBJ1-5	ASSRDGSSNQPQH
TRBV11-2	TRBJ2-7	ASSLERLYEQY
TRBV10-3	TRBJ2-7	AISESEQSYEQY
TRBV6-1	TRBJ2-1	ASITGEGSYNEQF
TRBV7-8	TRBJ2-1	ASSAGTPVNEQF
TRBV6-5	TRBJ1-1	ASSRPGEGAF
TRBV27	TRBJ2-1	ASTRLVGTGSYNEQF